The 9 T cell receptor beta chains in this list originate from one sample, sequenced in a study of cytomegalovirus exposure and HLA in healthy donors (dated by TCRdb to the late 2010s). Library preparation employed the immunoSEQ multiplex PCR assay. TCRdb obtained this table from immuneACCESS and retained in-frame rearrangements with V and J assigned. These tables miss some clones; where compared with another copy, unresolved V genes account for less than half of the shortfall, and the remainder is unexplained. This sample lists about 140,000 clones; roughly 79% were detected once. The ten largest clones represent roughly 30% of the sample. Source material: PBMCs. These receptors came from a man aged 25 to 45 in good health and CMV-seropositive.

The V and J genes are TRBV29-1 and TRBJ2-2; D perhaps matches TRBD1 (6 bases). Trimming shortened V by 6 bases and J by 1 base, and 12 bases separated the two germline ends. Germline CDR1 reads SQVTM; CDR2 reads ANQGSEA. The CDR3 loop spans 14 amino acids. The CDR3 sequence: CSVTGTKNTGELFF. DNA of the CDR3: TGCAGCGTCACCGGGACAAAGAACACCGGGGAGCTGTTTTTT.

V usage is TRBV29-1 and J usage is TRBJ2-7; 8 bases line up with TRBD1. There are 15 residues in the CDR3. Unmatched junction bases numbered 11, after V lost 4 bases and J lost 3 bases. In germline, CDR1 is SQVTM, CDR2 ANQGSEA. The CDR3 region has the DNA TGCAGCGTTGTCTTCGGACAGGGAAATCTCTACGAGCAGTACTTC. It translates to CSVVFGQGNLYEQYF.

V usage is TRBV11-1 and J usage is TRBJ1-2; no definite D call. The V end was cut by 1 base, the J end by 9 bases, with 12 bases between. The CDR3 loop spans 13 amino acids. Germline V lookup: CDR1 SGHAT, CDR2 FQDESV (reference sequence). CDR3 loop: CASSLGREESYTF. The CDR3 coding sequence is TGTGCCAGCAGCTTAGGACGGGAAGAAAGCTACACCTTC.

The gene calls are TRBV5-4 and TRBJ2-7; 13 bases match TRBD2. The CDR3 loop spans 14 amino acids. In germline, CDR1 is SGHNT, CDR2 YYREEE (reference sequence). V shed 4 bases and J 6 bases; nucleotides not matched to a gene: 4. The CDR3 spells CASSRTSGGGEQYF. CDR3 in DNA: TGTGCCAGCAGCCGGACTAGCGGGGGAGGCGAGCAGTACTTC.

The J gene is TRBJ2-6, the V gene TRBV18, with D tentatively TRBD1 (5 bases). Per the germline V gene, CDR1 is KGHSH and CDR2 is LQKENI. The V and J ends lost 4 bases and 2 bases respectively, with 6 bases between them. The CDR3 runs to 14 residues. CDR3 sequence: CASSRGAGANVLTF. The CDR3 nucleotides are TGTGCCAGCTCACGGGGCGCTGGGGCCAACGTCCTGACTTTC.

The V and J genes are TRBV4-2 and TRBJ1-1; possible D gene TRBD1, 5 bases. V was clipped by 5 bases and J by 6 bases, with 16 bases between them. This CDR3 has 14 residues. Germline CDR1 reads LGHNA; CDR2 reads YNFKEQ. The CDR3, as DNA: TGTGCCAGCAGCTTTACGAGCTGGGGCGCTGAAGCTTTCTTT. It translates to CASSFTSWGAEAFF.

The gene calls are TRBV5-1 and TRBJ1-2; TRBD1 matches at 7 bases. This CDR3 is built from 13 residues. After removal of 0 bases from V and 10 bases from J, the junction contained 6 bases not matched to a gene. Germline V gene sequence: CDR1 SGHRS, CDR2 YFSETQ. CDR3 sequence reads: CASSLGTGAHYTF. Written as DNA, the CDR3 is TGCGCCAGCAGCTTGGGAACAGGGGCGCACTACACCTTC.

This rearrangement joins TRBV7-9 to TRBJ1-1; 10 nucleotides align to TRBD1. Germline CDR1 is SEHNR and CDR2 is FQNEAQ (reference sequence). CDR3 size: 12 residues. Trimming at V came to 6 bases and at J to 11 bases, leaving 6 bases not matched to a gene. The CDR3 protein is CASSWDRGMAFF. CDR3 DNA: TGTGCCAGCAGTTGGGACAGGGGCATGGCTTTCTTT.

The chain recombines TRBV5-6 with TRBJ2-4; 12 positions agree with TRBD2. The CDR3 covers 16 residues. Germline assignment: CDR1 SGHDT and CDR2 YYEEEE. The V gene end was trimmed by 4 bases and the J gene end by 4 bases; junction bases not matched to a gene: 6. CDR3 in DNA: TGTGCCAGCAGCCCGGCTCTAGCGGGAGGGAAAAACATTCAGTACTTC. Protein product: CASSPALAGGKNIQYF.